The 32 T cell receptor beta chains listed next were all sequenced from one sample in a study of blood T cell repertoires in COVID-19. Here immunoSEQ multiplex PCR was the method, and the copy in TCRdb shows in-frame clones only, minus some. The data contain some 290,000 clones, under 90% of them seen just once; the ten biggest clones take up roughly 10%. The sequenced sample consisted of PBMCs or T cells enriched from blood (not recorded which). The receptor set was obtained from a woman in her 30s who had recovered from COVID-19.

The CDR3 nucleotides are TGTGCCAGCAGCTTCGGGACAGGGTATGAAGCTTTCTTT. It codes for CASSFGTGYEAFF. The rearrangement links TRBV7-3 to TRBJ1-1, with 9 bases aligning to TRBD1. The CDR3 covers 13 residues. The trim removed 3 bases at V and 7 bases at J, leaving 3 bases unmatched. From germline, CDR1 is SGHTA and CDR2 FQGTGA.

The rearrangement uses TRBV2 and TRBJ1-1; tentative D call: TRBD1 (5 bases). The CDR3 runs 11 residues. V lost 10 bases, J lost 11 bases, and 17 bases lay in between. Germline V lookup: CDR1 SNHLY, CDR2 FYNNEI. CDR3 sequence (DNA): TGTGCCAACTCAGGACATCCGTTGGCTTTCTTT. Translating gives CANSGHPLAFF. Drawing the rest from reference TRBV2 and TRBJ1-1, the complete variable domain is EPEVTQTPSHQVTQMGQEVILRCVPISNHLYFYWYRQILGQKVEFLVSFYNNEISEKSEIFDDQFSVERPDGSNFTLKIRSTKLEDSAMYFCANSGHPLAFFGQGTRLTVV.

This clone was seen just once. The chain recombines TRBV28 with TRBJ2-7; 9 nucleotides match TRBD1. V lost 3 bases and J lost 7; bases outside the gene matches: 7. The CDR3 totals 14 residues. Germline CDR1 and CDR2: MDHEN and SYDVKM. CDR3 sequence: CASSFRTGELEQYF. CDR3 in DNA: TGTGCCAGCAGTTTCCGGACAGGGGAATTAGAGCAGTACTTC.

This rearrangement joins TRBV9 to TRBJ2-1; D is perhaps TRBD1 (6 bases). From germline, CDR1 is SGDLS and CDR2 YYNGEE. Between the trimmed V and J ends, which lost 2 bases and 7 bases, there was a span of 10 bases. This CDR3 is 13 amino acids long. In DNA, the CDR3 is TGTGCCAGCAGCGTCAACAGGGAGAATGAGCAGTTCTTC. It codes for CASSVNRENEQFF.

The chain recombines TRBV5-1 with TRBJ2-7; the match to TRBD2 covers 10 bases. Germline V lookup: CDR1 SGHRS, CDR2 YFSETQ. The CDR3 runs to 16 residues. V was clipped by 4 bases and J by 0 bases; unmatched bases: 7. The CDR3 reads CASSGSSGSLSYEQYF. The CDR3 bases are TGCGCCAGCAGCGGATCTAGCGGGAGCCTCTCCTACGAGCAGTACTTC.

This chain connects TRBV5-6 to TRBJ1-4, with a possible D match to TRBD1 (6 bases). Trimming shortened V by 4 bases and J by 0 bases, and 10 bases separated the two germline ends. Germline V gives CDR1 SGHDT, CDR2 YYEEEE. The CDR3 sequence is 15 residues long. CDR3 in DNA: TGTGCCAGCAGCCCACAGGGCCCAACTAATGAAAAACTGTTTTTT. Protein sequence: CASSPQGPTNEKLFF.

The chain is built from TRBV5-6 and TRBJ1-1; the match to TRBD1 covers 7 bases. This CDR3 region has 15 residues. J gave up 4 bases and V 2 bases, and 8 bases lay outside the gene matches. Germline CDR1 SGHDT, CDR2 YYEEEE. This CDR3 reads CASSLQGLDATEAFF. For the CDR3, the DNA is TGTGCCAGCAGCTTACAGGGGCTGGACGCCACTGAAGCTTTCTTT. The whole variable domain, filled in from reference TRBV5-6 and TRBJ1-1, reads DAGVTQSPTHLIKTRGQQVTLRCSPKSGHDTVSWYQQALGQGPQFIFQYYEEEERQRGNFPDRFSGHQFPNYSSELNVNALLLGDSALYLCASSLQGLDATEAFFGQGTRLTVV.

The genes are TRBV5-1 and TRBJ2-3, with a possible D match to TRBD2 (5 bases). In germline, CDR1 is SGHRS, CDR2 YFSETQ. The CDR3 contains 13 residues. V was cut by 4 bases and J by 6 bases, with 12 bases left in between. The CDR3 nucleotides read TGCGCCAGCAGCGAGGAGGCCGGGGATACGCAGTATTTT. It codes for CASSEEAGDTQYF.

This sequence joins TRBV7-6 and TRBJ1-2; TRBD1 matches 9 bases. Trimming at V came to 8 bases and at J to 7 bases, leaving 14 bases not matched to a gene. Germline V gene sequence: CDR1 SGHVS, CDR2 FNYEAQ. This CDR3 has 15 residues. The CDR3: CASGKGHRGRSGYTF. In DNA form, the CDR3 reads TGTGCCAGCGGCAAAGGGCACAGGGGGCGTTCTGGCTACACCTTC.

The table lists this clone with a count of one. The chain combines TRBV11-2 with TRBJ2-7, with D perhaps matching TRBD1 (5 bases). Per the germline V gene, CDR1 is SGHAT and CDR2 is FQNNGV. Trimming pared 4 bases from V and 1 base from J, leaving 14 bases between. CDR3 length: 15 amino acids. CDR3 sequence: CASSSAGIWSYEQYF. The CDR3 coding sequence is TGTGCCAGCAGCTCGGCAGGGATTTGGTCCTACGAGCAGTACTTC.

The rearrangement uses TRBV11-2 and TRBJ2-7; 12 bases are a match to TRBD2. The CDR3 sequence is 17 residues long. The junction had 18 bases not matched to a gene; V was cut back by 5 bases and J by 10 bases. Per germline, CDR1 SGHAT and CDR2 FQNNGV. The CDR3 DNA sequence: TGTGCCAGCAGCCTCGACACTAGCGGGAGGCCCGTAACGGGACAGTACTTC. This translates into CASSLDTSGRPVTGQYF.

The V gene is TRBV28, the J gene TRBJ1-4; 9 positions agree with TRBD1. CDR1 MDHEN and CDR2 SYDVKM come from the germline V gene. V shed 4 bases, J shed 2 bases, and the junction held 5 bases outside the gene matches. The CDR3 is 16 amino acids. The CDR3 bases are TGTGCCAGCAGTTCCTGGACAGGGGTTACTAATGAAAAACTGTTTTTT. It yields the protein CASSSWTGVTNEKLFF.

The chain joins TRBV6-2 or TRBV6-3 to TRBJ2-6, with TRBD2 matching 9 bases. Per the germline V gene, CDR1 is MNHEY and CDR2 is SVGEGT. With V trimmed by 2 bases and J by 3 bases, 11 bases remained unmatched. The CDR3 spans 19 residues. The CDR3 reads CASSYDLRGRADGANVLTF. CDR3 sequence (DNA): TGTGCCAGCAGTTACGATCTCCGCGGGAGGGCCGATGGGGCCAACGTCCTGACTTTC.

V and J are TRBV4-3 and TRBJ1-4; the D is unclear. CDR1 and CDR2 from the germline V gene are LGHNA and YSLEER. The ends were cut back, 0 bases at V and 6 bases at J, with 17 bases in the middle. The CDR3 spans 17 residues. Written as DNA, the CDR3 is TGCGCCAGCAGCCAAGATTTTTCGGGGAGCCTCCATGAAAAACTGTTTTTT. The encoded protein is CASSQDFSGSLHEKLFF.

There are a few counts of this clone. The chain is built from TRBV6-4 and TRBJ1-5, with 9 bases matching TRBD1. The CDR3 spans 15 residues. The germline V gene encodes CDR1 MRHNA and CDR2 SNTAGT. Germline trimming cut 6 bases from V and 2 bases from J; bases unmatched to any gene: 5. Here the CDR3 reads CASSETGGGNQPQHF. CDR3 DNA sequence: TGTGCCAGCAGCGAGACAGGGGGAGGCAATCAGCCCCAGCATTTT.

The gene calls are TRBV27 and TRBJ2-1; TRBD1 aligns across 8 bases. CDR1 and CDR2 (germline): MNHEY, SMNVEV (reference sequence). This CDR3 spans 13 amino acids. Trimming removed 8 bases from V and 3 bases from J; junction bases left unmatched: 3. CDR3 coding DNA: TGTGCCAGCGGAACAGGGGGCTACAATGAGCAGTTCTTC. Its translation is CASGTGGYNEQFF.

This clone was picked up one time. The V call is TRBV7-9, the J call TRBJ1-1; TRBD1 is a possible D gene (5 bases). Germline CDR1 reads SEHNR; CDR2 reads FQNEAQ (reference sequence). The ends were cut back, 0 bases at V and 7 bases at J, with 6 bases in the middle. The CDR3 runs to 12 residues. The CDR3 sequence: CASSLAGLEAFF. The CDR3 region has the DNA TGTGCCAGCAGCTTAGCGGGACTTGAAGCTTTCTTT.

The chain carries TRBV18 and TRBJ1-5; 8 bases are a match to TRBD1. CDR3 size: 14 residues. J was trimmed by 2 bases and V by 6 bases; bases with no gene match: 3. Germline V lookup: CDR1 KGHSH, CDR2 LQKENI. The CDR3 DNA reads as TGTGCCAGCTCCGGGGACAGGCGCAATCAGCCCCAGCATTTT. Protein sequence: CASSGDRRNQPQHF.

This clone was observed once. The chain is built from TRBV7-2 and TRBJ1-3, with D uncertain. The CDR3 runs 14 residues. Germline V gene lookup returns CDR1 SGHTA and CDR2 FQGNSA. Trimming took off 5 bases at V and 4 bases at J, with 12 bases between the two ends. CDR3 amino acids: CASSRPPLGNTIYF. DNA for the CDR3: TGTGCCAGCAGCCGCCCCCCCCTAGGAAACACCATATATTTT.

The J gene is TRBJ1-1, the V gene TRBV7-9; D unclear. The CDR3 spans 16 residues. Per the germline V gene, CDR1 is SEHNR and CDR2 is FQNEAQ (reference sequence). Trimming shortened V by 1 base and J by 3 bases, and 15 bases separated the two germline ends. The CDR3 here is CASSLVLRGRHTEAFF. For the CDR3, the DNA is TGTGCCAGCAGCTTAGTTCTGCGGGGTCGACACACTGAAGCTTTCTTT.

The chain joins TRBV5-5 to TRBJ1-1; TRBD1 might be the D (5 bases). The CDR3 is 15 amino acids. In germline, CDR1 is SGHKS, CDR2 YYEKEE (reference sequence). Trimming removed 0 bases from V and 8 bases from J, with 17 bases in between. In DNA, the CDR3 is TGTGCCAGCAGCTTGGTTGGTGGTGTGTGGACAGAAGCTTTCTTT. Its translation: CASSLVGGVWTEAFF.

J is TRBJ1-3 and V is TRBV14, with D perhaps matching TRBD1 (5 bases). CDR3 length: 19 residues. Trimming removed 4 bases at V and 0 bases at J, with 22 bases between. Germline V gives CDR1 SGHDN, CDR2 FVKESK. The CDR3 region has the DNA TGTGCCAGCAGCCGCCCCCGTCGGGGGGGTCCTTTCTCTGGAAACACCATATATTTT. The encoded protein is CASSRPRRGGPFSGNTIYF.

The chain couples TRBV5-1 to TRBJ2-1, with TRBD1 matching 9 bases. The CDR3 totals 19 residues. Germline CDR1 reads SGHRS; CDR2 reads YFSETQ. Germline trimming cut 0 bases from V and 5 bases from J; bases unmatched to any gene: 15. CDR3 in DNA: TGCGCCAGCAGCTTGGGGACAGGGGACCCTCGAATCCTCCACAATGAGCAGTTCTTC. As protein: CASSLGTGDPRILHNEQFF.

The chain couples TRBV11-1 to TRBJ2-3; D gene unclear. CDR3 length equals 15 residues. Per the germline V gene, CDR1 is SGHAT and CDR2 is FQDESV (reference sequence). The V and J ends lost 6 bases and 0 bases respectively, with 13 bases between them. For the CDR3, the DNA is TGTGCCAGCAGTCCAGCGCGAGGCAGCACAGATACGCAGTATTTT. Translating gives CASSPARGSTDTQYF.

CDR3 sequence: CASSQERDSYSYEQYF. CDR3 nucleotide sequence: TGCGCCAGCAGCCAAGAACGGGACAGTTACTCCTACGAGCAGTACTTC. The chain is built from TRBV4-3 and TRBJ2-7; 7 positions agree with TRBD1. Germline lookup yields CDR1 LGHNA and CDR2 YSLEER. J gave up 0 bases and V 0 bases, and 5 bases lay outside the gene matches. The CDR3 has 16 amino acids.

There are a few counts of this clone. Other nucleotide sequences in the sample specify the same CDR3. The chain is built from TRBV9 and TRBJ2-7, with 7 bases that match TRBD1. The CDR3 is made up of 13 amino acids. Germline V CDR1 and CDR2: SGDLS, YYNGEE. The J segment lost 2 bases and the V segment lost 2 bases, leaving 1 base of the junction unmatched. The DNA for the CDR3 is TGTGCCAGCAGCGTGGGACAGACCTACGAGCAGTACTTC. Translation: CASSVGQTYEQYF.

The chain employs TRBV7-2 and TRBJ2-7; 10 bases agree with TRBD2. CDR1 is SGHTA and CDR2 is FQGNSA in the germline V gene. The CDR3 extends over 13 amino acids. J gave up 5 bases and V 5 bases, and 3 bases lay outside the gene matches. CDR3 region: CASSRSGGNEQYF. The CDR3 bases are TGTGCCAGCAGCCGTAGCGGGGGGAACGAGCAGTACTTC. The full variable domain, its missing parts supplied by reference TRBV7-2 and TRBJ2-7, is GAGVSQSPSNKVTEKGKDVELRCDPISGHTALYWYRQSLGQGLEFLIYFQGNSAPDKSGLPSDRFSAERTGGSVSTLTIQRTQQEDSAVYLCASSRSGGNEQYFGPGTRLTVT.

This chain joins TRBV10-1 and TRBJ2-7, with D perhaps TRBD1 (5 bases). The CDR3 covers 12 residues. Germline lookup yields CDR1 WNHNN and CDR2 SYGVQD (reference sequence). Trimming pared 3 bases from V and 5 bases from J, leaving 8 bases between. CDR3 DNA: TGCGCCAGCAGTGAATTAGGGGACGAGCAGTACTTC. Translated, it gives CASSELGDEQYF.

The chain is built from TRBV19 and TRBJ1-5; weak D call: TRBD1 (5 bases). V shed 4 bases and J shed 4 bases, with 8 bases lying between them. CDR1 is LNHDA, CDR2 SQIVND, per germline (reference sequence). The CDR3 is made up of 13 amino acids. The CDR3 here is CASSSQGNQPQHF. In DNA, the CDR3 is TGTGCCAGTAGTAGCCAGGGAAATCAGCCCCAGCATTTT.

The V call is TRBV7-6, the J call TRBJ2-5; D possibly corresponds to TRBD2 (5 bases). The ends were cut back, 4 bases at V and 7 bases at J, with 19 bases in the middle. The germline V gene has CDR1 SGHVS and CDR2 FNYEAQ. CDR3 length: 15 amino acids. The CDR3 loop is CASSYAAGQAGTQYF. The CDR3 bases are TGTGCCAGCAGCTATGCCGCCGGGCAGGCGGGGACCCAGTACTTC. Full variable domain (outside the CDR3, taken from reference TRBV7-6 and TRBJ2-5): GAGVSQSPRYKVTKRGQDVALRCDPISGHVSLYWYRQALGQGPEFLTYFNYEAQQDKSGLPNDRFSAERPEGSISTLTIQRTEQRDSAMYRCASSYAAGQAGTQYFGPGTRLLVL.

CDR3: CASSQDWRPNTGELFF. CDR3 in DNA: TGTGCCAGCAGCCAAGATTGGAGACCCAACACCGGGGAGCTGTTTTTT. The V and J genes are TRBV14 and TRBJ2-2; no reliable D call. The CDR3 is 16 amino acids. The V and J ends lost 0 bases and 2 bases respectively, with 10 bases between them. CDR1 is SGHDN, CDR2 FVKESK, per germline.

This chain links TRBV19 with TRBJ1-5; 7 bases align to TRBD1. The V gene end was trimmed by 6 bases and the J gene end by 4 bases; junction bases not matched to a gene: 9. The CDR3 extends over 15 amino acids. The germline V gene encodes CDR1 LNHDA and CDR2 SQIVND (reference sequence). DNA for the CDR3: TGTGCCAGTAGGCCCAACGGACAGGCGAATCAGCCCCAGCATTTT. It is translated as CASRPNGQANQPQHF. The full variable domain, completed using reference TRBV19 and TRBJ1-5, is DGGITQSPKYLFRKEGQNVTLSCEQNLNHDAMYWYRQDPGQGLRLIYYSQIVNDFQKGDIAEGYSVSREKKESFPLTVTSAQKNPTAFYLCASRPNGQANQPQHFGDGTRLSIL.